This T cell receptor beta chain was obtained from a study of tumor and adjacent non-tumor tissue in lung cancer. Overall study findings and caveats: Normal lung showed higher cumulative top 100 clone frequency than tumor.

Per the germline V gene, CDR1 is DFQATT and CDR2 is SNEGSKA (reference sequence). CDR3 length equals 13 residues. This sample's RNA came from whole unsorted tissue. About this clonotype itself: Its antigen is still unknown. It may be a read error: a sequence one base away is much more abundant.

Three rounds of nested PCR, following a modified ARM-PCR protocol, produced the TCRbeta library. TCRdb itself ran the multiplex PCR reads through MiXCR, one entry per CDR3 protein. The table lists about 120,000 distinct CDR3 sequences, around three fifths of them singletons. This rearrangement joins TRBV20-1 to TRBJ2-7, with 11 bases identical to TRBD2. This receptor was taken from a man aged 25-45 years with non-small cell lung cancer. The sequencing sample was made of lung tumor tissue. CDR3 DNA: TGCAGTGCTAGAACTAGCGGGAGCTACGAGCACTACTTC. As protein: CSARTSGSYEHYF.